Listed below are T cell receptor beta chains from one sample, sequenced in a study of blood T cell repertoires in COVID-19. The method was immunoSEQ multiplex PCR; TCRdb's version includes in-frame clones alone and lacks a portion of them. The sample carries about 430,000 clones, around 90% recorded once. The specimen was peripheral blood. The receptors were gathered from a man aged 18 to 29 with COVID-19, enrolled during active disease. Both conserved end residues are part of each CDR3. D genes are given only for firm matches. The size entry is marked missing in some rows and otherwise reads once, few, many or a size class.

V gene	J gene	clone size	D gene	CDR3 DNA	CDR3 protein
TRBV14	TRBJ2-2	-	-	TGTGCCAGCAGACTACAGGAGAACACCGGGGAGCTGTTTTTT	CASRLQENTGELFF
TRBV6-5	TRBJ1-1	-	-	TGTGCCAGCAGTTACTCCCGGGGGGTGAACACTGAAGCTTTCTTT	CASSYSRGVNTEAFF
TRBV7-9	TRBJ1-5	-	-	TGTGCCAGCAGCTTAGGGTCAGGGCCTCTCGGCAATCAGCCCCAGCATTTT	CASSLGSGPLGNQPQHF
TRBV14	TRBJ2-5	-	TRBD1	TGTGCCAGCAGCCAAGCGGGGACAGCCCAAGAGACCCAGTACTTC	CASSQAGTAQETQYF
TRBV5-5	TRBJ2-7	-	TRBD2	TGTGCCAGCAGCTTGGGGCGGGGGGACGAGCAGTACTTC	CASSLGRGDEQYF
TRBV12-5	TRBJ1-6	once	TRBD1	TGTGCTAGTGGTCCGGACAGGGAATCACCCCTCCACTTT	CASGPDRESPLHF
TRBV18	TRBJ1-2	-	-	TGTGCCAGCTCACCAGGTTCAGGGCGAGATGGCTACACCTTC	CASSPGSGRDGYTF
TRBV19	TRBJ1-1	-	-	TGTGCCACCCGATTACAGGGGAACACTGAAGCTTTCTTT	CATRLQGNTEAFF
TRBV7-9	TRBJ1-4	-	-	TGTGCCAGCAGCTTAGTGGCAGGGGAAAAACTGTTTTTT	CASSLVAGEKLFF
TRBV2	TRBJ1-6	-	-	TGTGCCAGCAGTGAGGACATTCAAGGATTTTCACCCCTCCACTTT	CASSEDIQGFSPLHF
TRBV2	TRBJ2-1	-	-	TGTGCCAGCAGTTTACTAGAGGTCAATGAGCAGTTCTTC	CASSLLEVNEQFF
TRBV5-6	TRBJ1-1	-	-	TGTGCCAGCAGCTTTGGGGCGGAGGGCACTGAAGCTTTCTTT	CASSFGAEGTEAFF
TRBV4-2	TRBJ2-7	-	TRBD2	TGTGCCAGCAGCCAAGATGGTGGGACTAGCGCGCACGAGCAGTACTTC	CASSQDGGTSAHEQYF
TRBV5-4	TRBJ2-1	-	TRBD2	TGTGCCAGCAACGGACTAGCGGGCAATGAGCAGTTCTTC	CASNGLAGNEQFF
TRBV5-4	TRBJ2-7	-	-	TGTGCCAGCAGCGCGGGTCCCCTCTACGAGCAGTACTTC	CASSAGPLYEQYF
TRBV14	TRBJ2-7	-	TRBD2	TGTGCCAGCAGCCTCGGACTAGCGACCTACGAGCAGTACTTC	CASSLGLATYEQYF
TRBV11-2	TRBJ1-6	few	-	TGTGCCAGCAGCTTAGAATACAGGAATTCACCCCTCCACTTT	CASSLEYRNSPLHF
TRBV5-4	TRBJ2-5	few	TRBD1	TGTGCCAGCGGGGACAGGGCCCACGAGACCCAGTACTTC	CASGDRAHETQYF
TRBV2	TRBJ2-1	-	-	TGTGCCAGCAATCCTACAGGGATCGCGAGTAATGAGCAGTTCTTC	CASNPTGIASNEQFF
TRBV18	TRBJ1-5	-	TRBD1	TGTGCCAGCTCACCACCGGGGACAGGGGGCTTTGGCAATCAGCCCCAGCATTTT	CASSPPGTGGFGNQPQHF
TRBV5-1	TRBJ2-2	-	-	TGCGCCAGCAGCTTTAACAAGGGGCTCTTTCAGAACACCGGGGAGCTGTTTTTT	CASSFNKGLFQNTGELFF
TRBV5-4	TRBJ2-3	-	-	TGTGCCAGCAGCTTTGGGCGGGACCCTAGCACAGATACGCAGTATTTT	CASSFGRDPSTDTQYF
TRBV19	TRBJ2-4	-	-	TGTGCCACAAGGGCAGGGAGGGCCAAAAACATTCAGTACTTC	CATRAGRAKNIQYF
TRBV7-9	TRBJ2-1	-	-	TGTGCCAGCAGCCCCCAGACTAGTCGTGAGCAGTTCTTC	CASSPQTSREQFF
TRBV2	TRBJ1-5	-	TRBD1	TGTGCCAGCAGTGACAACAGGGGGCTAGGGGTAAGCAATCAGCCCCAGCATTTT	CASSDNRGLGVSNQPQHF
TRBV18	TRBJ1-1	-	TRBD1	TGTGCCAGCTCCCCCATTTCCGGGGACAGGGGTTCAAGTGAAGCTTTCTTT	CASSPISGDRGSSEAFF
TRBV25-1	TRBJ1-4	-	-	TGTGCCAGCAGTGAATATTACAGGGATAATGAAAAACTGTTTTTT	CASSEYYRDNEKLFF
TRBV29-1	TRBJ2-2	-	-	TGCAGCGTTGGCCCAGGGGTCGGGGAGCTGTTTTTT	CSVGPGVGELFF
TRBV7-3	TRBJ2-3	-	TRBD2	TGTGCCAGCAGTCTAGCGGGAGGAACAGATACGCAGTATTTT	CASSLAGGTDTQYF
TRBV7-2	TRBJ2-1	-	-	TGTGCCAGCGGGCGGGATTTTTCCTACAATGAGCAGTTCTTC	CASGRDFSYNEQFF
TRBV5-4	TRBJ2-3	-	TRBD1	TGTGCCAGCAGCTCCCGGGACAGACTTTTAGATACGCAGTATTTT	CASSSRDRLLDTQYF
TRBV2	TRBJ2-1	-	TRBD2	TGTGCCAGCAGTGTCCGACTAGCGGGAAGCAATGAGCAGTTCTTC	CASSVRLAGSNEQFF
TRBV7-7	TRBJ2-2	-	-	TGTGCCAGCAGCCCCGCCATTCCGACAGCAAACACCGGGGAGCTGTTTTTT	CASSPAIPTANTGELFF
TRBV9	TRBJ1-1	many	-	TGTGCCAGCAGCGTAGAAATAAACACTGAAGCTTTCTTT	CASSVEINTEAFF
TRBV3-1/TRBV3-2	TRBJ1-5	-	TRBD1	TGTGCCAGCAGCTCAGGGGGCAGTCAGCCCCAGCATTTT	CASSSGGSQPQHF
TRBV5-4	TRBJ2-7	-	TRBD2	TGTGCCAGCAGCGAGGGACTAGCGGACTCCTACGAGCAGTACTTC	CASSEGLADSYEQYF
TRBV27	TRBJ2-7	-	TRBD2	TGTGCCAGCAGTTTCGGGACTAGCGGTACATCCTACGAGCAGTACTTC	CASSFGTSGTSYEQYF
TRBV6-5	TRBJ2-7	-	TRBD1	TGTGCCAGCAGTTACTCGATGTCGGGACAGTCCTACGAGCAGTACTTC	CASSYSMSGQSYEQYF
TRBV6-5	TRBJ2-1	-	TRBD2	TGTGCCAGCAGCCGGGACTATCTACCTGGTGAGCAGTTCTTC	CASSRDYLPGEQFF
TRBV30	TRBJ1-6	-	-	TGTGCCTGGACTGGTGGGCAGGGCTCACCCCTCCACTTT	CAWTGGQGSPLHF
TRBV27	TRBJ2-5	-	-	TGTGCCAGCAGTTTACAGTACCAAGAGACCCAGTACTTC	CASSLQYQETQYF
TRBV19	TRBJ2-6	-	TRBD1	TGTGCCAGTAGTATAGCCGCAGGGACAGGAGATGCTGGGGCCAACGTCCTGACTTTC	CASSIAAGTGDAGANVLTF
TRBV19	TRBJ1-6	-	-	TGTGCCAGTAGTAGCGGCAGCCACCTTGGACCCCTCCACTTT	CASSSGSHLGPLHF
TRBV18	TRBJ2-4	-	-	TGTGCCAGCTCACCACCCCTCGGAAACATTCAGTACTTC	CASSPPLGNIQYF
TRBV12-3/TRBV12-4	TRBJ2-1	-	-	TGTGCCAGCAGTGACTATGAGCAGTTCTTC	CASSDYEQFF
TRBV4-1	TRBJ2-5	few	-	TGCGCCAGCAGCTTTCGACTGGAGGGGTGGGAGACCCAGTACTTC	CASSFRLEGWETQYF
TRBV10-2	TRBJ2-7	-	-	TGCGCCAGCAGTGTAGTAACCTACGAGCAGTACTTC	CASSVVTYEQYF
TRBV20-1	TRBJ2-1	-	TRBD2	TGCAGTGCTAGTACTAGCGGGGTCTTCTCCTACAATGAGCAGTTCTTC	CSASTSGVFSYNEQFF
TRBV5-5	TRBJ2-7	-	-	TGTGCCAGCAGCTTGGTGGCGGCAGCTTACTCCTACGAGCAGTACTTC	CASSLVAAAYSYEQYF
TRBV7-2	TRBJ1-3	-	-	TGTGCCAGCAGCTTTACAGGTACCTCTGGAAACACCATATATTTT	CASSFTGTSGNTIYF
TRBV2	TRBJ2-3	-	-	TGTGCCAGCAGCATACTAGAGTACACGCAGTATTTT	CASSILEYTQYF
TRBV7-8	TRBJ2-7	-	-	TGTGCCAGCAGCTTAGCAGCCCTCGGACAGCTCTACGAGCAGTACTTC	CASSLAALGQLYEQYF